This passage covers 11 T cell receptor beta chains from one sample sequenced in a study of OX40 agonist ivuxolimab in advanced cancers. Method: immunoSEQ multiplex PCR; TCRdb's copy keeps in-frame clones and lacks some. The data contain 60,000 or so clones, 82% of them singletons. Sequencing was performed on CD4+ or CD8+ T cells sorted from blood, taken in a trial of the OX40 agonist ivuxolimab. These receptors were collected from an adult with an advanced solid tumor such as melanoma, head and neck, liver or kidney cancer.

This clone showed up just a few times. V gene TRBV2 combines with J gene TRBJ2-5; D might be TRBD2 (6 bases). The CDR3 has 16 amino acids. Trimming took off 7 bases at V and 5 bases at J, with 23 bases between the two ends. Per germline, CDR1 SNHLY and CDR2 FYNNEI. The CDR3: CASTLLASGGRETQYF. The CDR3 DNA sequence: TGTGCCAGCACCCTCCTTGCCAGTGGAGGGAGGGAGACCCAGTACTTC.

This clone was recorded once. The rearrangement uses TRBV7-2 and TRBJ2-7, with TRBD1 identical over 7 bases. Looked up from germline, CDR1 is SGHTA and CDR2 is FQGNSA. The CDR3 consists of 13 residues. V lost 5 bases, J lost 5 bases, and 6 bases stayed unmatched. The CDR3 coding sequence is TGTGCCAGCAGCATTAACAGGGGTCACGAGCAGTACTTC. Residues: CASSINRGHEQYF.

The chain carries TRBV6-6 and TRBJ1-5; the match to TRBD1 covers 9 bases. Germline-derived CDR1 and CDR2 are MNHNY and SVGAGI (reference sequence). The CDR3 contains 16 residues. J gave up 4 bases and V 0 bases, and 4 bases lay outside the gene matches. For the CDR3, the DNA is TGTGCCAGCAGTTACTCGTGGGACAGGGAAAATCAGCCCCAGCATTTT. Translating it yields CASSYSWDRENQPQHF.

The chain has TRBV2 and TRBJ2-3; D is possibly TRBD2 (6 bases). Germline CDR1 and CDR2: SNHLY and FYNNEI. This CDR3 has 13 amino acids. V lost 7 bases, J lost 6 bases, and 14 bases lay in between. The CDR3, as DNA: TGTGCCAGCAACCCGGGAGTAGCGGATACGCAGTATTTT. Its translation is CASNPGVADTQYF.

The V and J genes are TRBV30 and TRBJ1-4, with D tentatively TRBD1 (5 bases). Germline-derived CDR1 and CDR2 are GTSNPN and SVGIG (reference sequence). Deletions cut 3 bases from V and 1 base from J, with 21 bases between. The CDR3 covers 18 residues. The CDR3 DNA is TGTGCCTGGAGAGGCTCGGTCTGGGGGAGAGTAACTAATGAAAAACTGTTTTTT. It codes for CAWRGSVWGRVTNEKLFF. The full variable domain, in which reference TRBV30 and TRBJ1-4 provide the parts outside the CDR3, is SQTIHQWPATLVQPVGSPLSLECTVEGTSNPNLYWYRQAAGRGLQLLFYSVGIGQISSEVPQNLSASRPQDRQFILSSKKLLLSDSGFYLCAWRGSVWGRVTNEKLFFGSGTQLSVL.

The chain employs TRBV11-2 and TRBJ2-2, with 10 nucleotides matching TRBD2. Germline trimming cut 5 bases from V and 2 bases from J; bases unmatched to any gene: 5. The CDR3 has 16 amino acids. CDR1 and CDR2 (germline): SGHAT, FQNNGV. This chain's CDR3 is CASSLLAGVNTGELFF. The CDR3 nucleotides are TGTGCCAGCAGCCTTCTAGCGGGAGTCAACACCGGGGAGCTGTTTTTT. The full variable domain, its missing parts supplied by reference TRBV11-2 and TRBJ2-2, is EAGVAQSPRYKIIEKRQSVAFWCNPISGHATLYWYQQILGQGPKLLIQFQNNGVVDDSQLPKDRFSAERLKGVDSTLKIQPAKLEDSAVYLCASSLLAGVNTGELFFGEGSRLTVL.

In its sample, this clone was seen once. The chain has TRBV29-1 and TRBJ1-4, with 7 bases matching TRBD1. The germline V gene has CDR1 SQVTM and CDR2 ANQGSEA. V gave up 4 bases and J gave up 4 bases; unmatched junction bases: 3. CDR3 size: 13 residues. The DNA of the CDR3 is TGCAGCGTTGTGGACAGGCTTAATGAAAAACTGTTTTTT. This gives the protein CSVVDRLNEKLFF. Using reference TRBV29-1 and TRBJ1-4 for the parts outside the CDR3, the full variable domain is SAVISQKPSRDICQRGTSLTIQCQVDSQVTMMFWYRQQPGQSLTLIATANQGSEATYESGFVIDKFPISRPNLTFSTLTVSNMSPEDSSIYLCSVVDRLNEKLFFGSGTQLSVL.

V usage is TRBV19 and J usage is TRBJ2-2; the D gene is possibly TRBD2 (7 bases). The CDR3 runs 19 residues. Germline assignment: CDR1 LNHDA and CDR2 SQIVND (reference sequence). The V end lost 3 bases, the J end lost 2 bases, and 22 bases lay between the germline ends. CDR3 sequence reads: CASSIVGRMRGGNTGELFF. The CDR3 DNA reads as TGTGCCAGTAGTATTGTAGGGAGGATGAGGGGGGGCAACACCGGGGAGCTGTTTTTT.

The chain carries TRBV30 and TRBJ2-5; D gene unclear. Germline-derived CDR1 and CDR2 are GTSNPN and SVGIG (reference sequence). This CDR3 comprises 15 residues. Trimming shortened V by 2 bases and J by 3 bases, and 16 bases separated the two germline ends. CDR3 sequence: CAWSRRYTTKETQYF. The CDR3 nucleotides are TGTGCCTGGAGTAGACGGTATACCACTAAAGAGACCCAGTACTTC. Together with reference TRBV30 and TRBJ2-5, the CDR3 gives the full variable domain: SQTIHQWPATLVQPVGSPLSLECTVEGTSNPNLYWYRQAAGRGLQLLFYSVGIGQISSEVPQNLSASRPQDRQFILSSKKLLLSDSGFYLCAWSRRYTTKETQYFGPGTRLLVL.

The CDR3 nucleotides read TGTGCCAGTAGCACAGGGGTTGGCGCCGAGCAGTACTTC. Encoded protein: CASSTGVGAEQYF. This sequence joins TRBV19 and TRBJ2-7; 7 bases agree with TRBD1. V was clipped by 6 bases and J by 6 bases; unmatched bases: 8. This CDR3 spans 13 amino acids. The V gene's germline CDR1 is LNHDA and CDR2 SQIVND (reference sequence).

The chain combines TRBV5-4 with TRBJ1-5; D remains unclear. Looked up from germline, CDR1 is SGHNT and CDR2 is YYREEE (reference sequence). The CDR3 runs 16 residues. The V gene lost 3 bases and the J gene lost 0 bases, with 13 bases spanning the gap. The CDR3 nucleotides read TGTGCCAGCAGCTCCATGCGACGGTATAGCAATCAGCCCCAGCATTTT. Protein sequence: CASSSMRRYSNQPQHF.